This T cell receptor (beta chain) was sequenced in a study of response to subunit inactivated influenza vaccine. Study findings and constraints: Researchers suggested that each seasonal influenza vaccination recruits few new T cells.

This clonotype was observed a few times. The antigen remains unidentified. The V gene's germline CDR1 is DFQATT and CDR2 SNEGSKA (reference sequence). The CDR3 covers 16 residues. J gave up 2 bases and V 1 base, and 3 bases lay outside the gene matches. TCRdb passed the RT-PCR reads through MiXCR, listing each CDR3 protein once. In the table there are more than 550,000 distinct CDR3 sequences, about 11% of which are singletons. The data were also submitted as part of a second study, on T cells expressing NK-cell markers. That source adds: For TCR beta, cDNA was produced by 5'RACE template switching with UMIs. Top CD8+ clonotypes included the dominant CD3+CD56+NKG2C+ clonotypes in roughly 6 donors. These clonotypes also led the CD3+CD56-NKG2C+ fraction in several donors.

The source of this sequence is a man aged 50-59 years who received an inactivated influenza vaccine. The material was PBMCs from blood, obtained on the day of vaccination. J is TRBJ2-1 and V is TRBV20-1, with TRBD2 identical over 12 bases. DNA of the CDR3: TGCAGTGCTAGAGTCGCTAGCGGGGGGGCCTACAATGAGCAGTTCTTC. This encodes CSARVASGGAYNEQFF.